Shown below are 14 T cell receptor beta chains from a single sample sequenced in a study of early T cells in non-severe SARS-CoV-2 infection. TCRdb independently ran MiXCR on the 5' RACE reads; one entry per CDR3 protein. The repertoire holds about 33,000 distinct CDR3 sequences, with approximately 5.2% as singletons. The sequencing input was whole blood. Receptors were obtained from an adult who was a healthcare worker with PCR-confirmed SARS-CoV-2 infection or an uninfected control (not recorded which).

This clonotype was seen at least ten times. The chain employs TRBV29-1 and TRBJ2-5; TRBD1 matches at 7 bases. Trimming at V came to 6 bases and at J to 4 bases, leaving 2 bases not matched to a gene. Germline CDR1 reads SQVTM; CDR2 reads ANQGSEA. The CDR3 consists of 11 residues. The CDR3 here is CSVRTGETQYF. The CDR3 DNA follows: TGCAGCGTCCGGACAGGAGAGACCCAGTACTTC.

This clonotype was seen many times. The chain employs TRBV7-6 and TRBJ2-2; 8 bases are shared with TRBD1. Germline CDR1 is SGHVS and CDR2 is FNYEAQ. This CDR3 has 18 amino acids. Trimming at V came to 3 bases and at J to 4 bases, leaving 13 bases not matched to a gene. The CDR3 region has the DNA TGTGCCAGCAGCTTGTTCACAGGGGGAGGCAGAGGCACCGGGGAGCTGTTTTTT. This encodes CASSLFTGGGRGTGELFF.

This clonotype was seen at least ten times. The rearrangement joins TRBV13 to TRBJ2-7; D is undetermined. The CDR3 contains 13 residues. The germline gives CDR1 PRHDT, CDR2 FYEKMQ (reference sequence). V was cut by 3 bases and J by 3 bases, with 9 bases left in between. The CDR3 DNA follows: TGTGCCAGCAGCTTTGGTGTATACTACGAGCAGTACTTC. Translated, it gives CASSFGVYYEQYF.

The chain has TRBV29-1 and TRBJ1-4; no reliable D call. There are 11 residues in the CDR3. Looked up from germline, CDR1 is SQVTM and CDR2 is ANQGSEA. Trimming pared 0 bases from V and 8 bases from J, leaving 4 bases between. CDR3: CSVEDEEKLFF. CDR3 DNA sequence: TGCAGCGTTGAAGATGAAGAAAAACTGTTTTTT.

This clonotype was detected ten times or more. V usage is TRBV7-9 and J usage is TRBJ2-2, with 8 bases that match TRBD1. V shed 1 base, J shed 0 bases, and the junction held 10 bases outside the gene matches. Germline CDR1 is SEHNR and CDR2 is FQNEAQ (reference sequence). The length of the CDR3 is 19 residues. CDR3 sequence reads: CASSLGPYGQGTNTGELFF. CDR3 sequence (DNA): TGTGCCAGCAGCTTAGGCCCTTACGGACAGGGAACGAACACCGGGGAGCTGTTTTTT.

This clonotype was observed a handful of times. The chain uses TRBV29-1 and TRBJ1-1, with 12 bases aligning to TRBD1. V trimming: 6 bases; J trimming: 0 bases; junction bases outside the gene matches: 8. The CDR3 loop spans 16 amino acids. The V gene's germline CDR1 is SQVTM and CDR2 ANQGSEA. DNA of the CDR3: TGCAGCGTCGGCGGGACAGGGGGCGCCATGAACACTGAAGCTTTCTTT. Translating gives CSVGGTGGAMNTEAFF.

This clonotype was recorded at least ten times. The chain joins TRBV7-9 to TRBJ2-3; D not certain. Deletions cut 2 bases from V and 4 bases from J, with 1 base between. The CDR3 length is 11 residues. The germline CDR1 and CDR2 sequences are SEHNR and FQNEAQ (reference sequence). The CDR3 region has the DNA TGTGCCAGCAGCTTACCAGATACGCAGTATTTT. This encodes CASSLPDTQYF.

This clonotype was recorded at least ten times. The chain links TRBV9 to TRBJ2-1; 7 bases match TRBD2. Germline assignment: CDR1 SGDLS and CDR2 YYNGEE. Trimming removed 0 bases from V and 3 bases from J; junction bases left unmatched: 0. The CDR3 loop spans 14 amino acids. The CDR3 loop reads CASSVASGYNEQFF. CDR3 bases: TGTGCCAGCAGCGTAGCTAGCGGCTACAATGAGCAGTTCTTC.

In its sample, this clonotype was seen many times. The V gene is TRBV2, the J gene TRBJ2-3, with 10 bases matching TRBD2. This CDR3 has 16 amino acids. The V gene's germline CDR1 is SNHLY and CDR2 FYNNEI. Germline trimming cut 4 bases from V and 1 base from J; bases unmatched to any gene: 5. The CDR3 sequence is CASSVGLAARTDTQYF. CDR3 nucleotide sequence: TGTGCCAGCAGTGTAGGACTAGCGGCTCGCACAGATACGCAGTATTTT.

This clonotype appeared many times. The chain couples TRBV29-1 to TRBJ1-3; D gene uncertain. The V end was cut by 6 bases, the J end by 5 bases, with 17 bases between. Germline CDR1 SQVTM, CDR2 ANQGSEA. The CDR3 sequence is 14 residues long. CDR3 amino acids: CSVTTQGWRNTIYF. CDR3 DNA sequence: TGCAGCGTGACCACCCAAGGGTGGAGAAACACCATATATTTT.

Many counts were recorded for this clonotype. The V call is TRBV7-9, the J call TRBJ2-5, with 10 bases fitting TRBD1. CDR3 size: 15 residues. The junction had 2 bases not matched to a gene; V was cut back by 0 bases and J by 4 bases. Looked up from germline, CDR1 is SEHNR and CDR2 is FQNEAQ (reference sequence). The CDR3 DNA reads as TGTGCCAGCAGCTTAGCGGGACAGGGGCCAGAGACCCAGTACTTC. Protein product: CASSLAGQGPETQYF. The full variable domain, with the rest looked up from reference TRBV7-9 and TRBJ2-5, is DTGVSQNPRHKITKRGQNVTFRCDPISEHNRLYWYRQTLGQGPEFLTYFQNEAQLEKSRLLSDRFSAERPKGSFSTLEIQRTEQGDSAMYLCASSLAGQGPETQYFGPGTRLLVL.

J is TRBJ2-3 and V is TRBV5-1; the D gene is possibly TRBD1 (6 bases). The CDR3 sequence is 14 residues long. Looked up from germline, CDR1 is SGHRS and CDR2 is YFSETQ. V lost 3 bases and J lost 2, with 10 bases in between. CDR3 loop: CASSWDTYTDTQYF. The CDR3 region has the DNA TGCGCCAGCAGCTGGGACACCTACACAGATACGCAGTATTTT. Variable domain in full (rest from reference TRBV5-1 and TRBJ2-3): KAGVTQTPRYLIKTRGQQVTLSCSPISGHRSVSWYQQTPGQGLQFLFEYFSETQRNKGNFPGRFSGRQFSNSRSEMNVSTLELGDSALYLCASSWDTYTDTQYFGPGTRLTVL.

This clonotype was counted at least ten times. This sequence joins TRBV7-8 and TRBJ2-2, with 8 bases aligning to TRBD2. The V and J ends lost 5 bases and 5 bases, in that order; junction bases with no gene match: 7. Germline values: CDR1 SGHVS, CDR2 FQNEAQ. There are 15 residues in the CDR3. The CDR3 spells CASSRTSSLTGELFF. CDR3 coding DNA: TGTGCCAGCAGCCGGACTAGCTCCTTAACCGGGGAGCTGTTTTTT.

This clonotype was counted a few times. The V gene is TRBV4-3, the J gene TRBJ2-3; tentatively, D is TRBD1 (5 bases). The germline V gene has CDR1 LGHNA and CDR2 YSLEER. Trimming cost V 0 bases and J 3 bases, with 13 bases left between them. This CDR3 has 16 residues. CDR3 sequence reads: CASSQESRVGTDTQYF. The CDR3 nucleotides are TGCGCCAGCAGCCAAGAAAGCAGGGTAGGGACAGATACGCAGTATTTT.